The 8 T cell receptor beta chains below come from one sample, sequenced in a study of OX40 agonist ivuxolimab in advanced cancers. Library creation used the immunoSEQ multiplex PCR assay. In TCRdb, the immuneACCESS table is reduced to in-frame sequences with V and J assigned. These tables do not hold every clone; where another copy was compared, an unresolved V gene accounts for under half, and the others remain unexplained. In this sample the table shows roughly 66,000 clones, roughly 85% of which occur a single time. 6.7% of the sample is in the top ten clones. Sample: CD4+ or CD8+ T cells sorted from blood, taken in a trial of the OX40 agonist ivuxolimab. The receptors shown here come from an adult with an advanced solid tumor such as melanoma, head and neck, liver or kidney cancer.

This clone occurred a few times. The junction and the germline gene differ at one end; a read error may be behind it. The chain recombines TRBV9 with TRBJ1-2; D gene unclear. Germline V gene lookup returns CDR1 SGDLS and CDR2 YYNGEE. The CDR3 covers 14 residues. CDR3 region: CTAFAAVPDYGYTF. DNA for the CDR3: TGCACGGCCTTCGCGGCAGTACCTGACTATGGCTACACCTTC.

The CDR3 reads CASSSPSGGASTDTQYF. CDR3 DNA: TGTGCCAGCAGCTCCCCTAGCGGGGGGGCTAGCACAGATACGCAGTATTTT. The chain recombines TRBV7-8 with TRBJ2-3; 12 bases are a match to TRBD2. The CDR3 has 17 amino acids. V trimming: 4 bases; J trimming: 0 bases; junction bases outside the gene matches: 5. CDR1 SGHVS and CDR2 FQNEAQ come from the germline V gene.

The chain recombines TRBV5-1 with TRBJ1-2; D might be TRBD1 (5 bases). Per the germline V gene, CDR1 is SGHRS and CDR2 is YFSETQ. The CDR3 has 13 residues. V was cut by 5 bases and J by 6 bases, with 14 bases left in between. CDR3 residues: CASRPDGADGYTF. The CDR3 coding sequence is TGCGCCAGCAGACCTGATGGGGCAGATGGCTACACCTTC.

For the CDR3, the DNA is TGTGCCAGCAGCTTAGCGGACATCGAGCAGTACTTC. This encodes CASSLADIEQYF. The chain joins TRBV7-8 to TRBJ2-7; maybe TRBD1 (5 bases). This CDR3 spans 12 amino acids. Trimming took off 0 bases at V and 6 bases at J, with 6 bases between the two ends. Germline CDR1 SGHVS, CDR2 FQNEAQ.

V gene TRBV7-3 combines with J gene TRBJ1-1; TRBD1 might be the D (5 bases). Germline V lookup: CDR1 SGHTA, CDR2 FQGTGA. Trimming took 5 bases from V and 5 from J, leaving 21 bases between them. This CDR3 is 16 amino acids long. This chain's CDR3 is CASSATAGQGRTEAFF. The CDR3 coding sequence is TGTGCCAGCAGCGCCACGGCGGGGCAGGGAAGAACTGAAGCTTTCTTT.

The chain uses TRBV2 and TRBJ1-2; 7 bases are shared with TRBD1. Per germline, CDR1 SNHLY and CDR2 FYNNEI. CDR3 length: 13 amino acids. Trimming removed 9 bases from V and 3 bases from J; junction bases left unmatched: 7. The CDR3 is CASGTGADYGYTF. The CDR3 DNA reads TGTGCCAGTGGAACAGGGGCTGACTATGGCTACACCTTC.

The chain has TRBV6-1 and TRBJ2-1, with D tentatively TRBD1 (6 bases). V was clipped by 6 bases and J by 7 bases, with 13 bases between them. The CDR3 is 13 residues long. Germline assignment: CDR1 MNHNS and CDR2 SASEGT. The CDR3 coding sequence is TGTGCCAGCAGCCCTATGCAGGGGAATGAGCAGTTCTTC. Translated, it gives CASSPMQGNEQFF.

This chain joins TRBV30 and TRBJ2-5; 7 bases line up with TRBD2. The germline V gene has CDR1 GTSNPN and CDR2 SVGIG (reference sequence). V lost 0 bases, J lost 1 base, and 11 bases stayed unmatched. The CDR3 spans 17 residues. CDR3 coding DNA: TGTGCCTGGAGTGTAGAGTATAGCGGGTTTGCCCAAGAGACCCAGTACTTC. This codes for CAWSVEYSGFAQETQYF. Combining the CDR3 with reference TRBV30 and TRBJ2-5 gives the whole variable domain SQTIHQWPATLVQPVGSPLSLECTVEGTSNPNLYWYRQAAGRGLQLLFYSVGIGQISSEVPQNLSASRPQDRQFILSSKKLLLSDSGFYLCAWSVEYSGFAQETQYFGPGTRLLVL.